This TCR beta chain was captured in a study of blood T cell repertoires in COVID-19. Study-wide background: Samples taken during acute and convalescent COVID-19 were collected in the United States, Italy and Spain. Sources were T cells, B-cell-depleted T cells, or PBMCs; the material itself was cDNA or gDNA.

Germline V CDR1 and CDR2: SGHDT, YYEEEE. The CDR3 is 15 amino acids. V shed 4 bases and J 4 bases; nucleotides not matched to a gene: 4. Original methodology: Counts of nucleated cells, estimated from reference gene primer amplification, were obtained. Libraries were prepared by immunoSEQ multiplex PCR; TCRdb keeps only in-frame clonotypes and omits some of them. That table furnishes V, J and clone size, whereas the DNA furnished D and trimming. This table holds around 70,000 clones, 82% found once. The source material was peripheral blood. This TCR was sampled from a man between 60 and 70 years old with acute or convalescent COVID-19. The chain recombines TRBV5-6 with TRBJ2-1, with 11 bases fitting TRBD2. As DNA, the CDR3 is TGTGCCAGCAGCCTGACTAGCGGGGCTTACAATGAGCAGTTCTTC. As protein: CASSLTSGAYNEQFF.